This T cell receptor beta chain is drawn from a study of blood T cell repertoires in COVID-19. The data were produced by immunoSEQ multiplex PCR, yet TCRdb's version contains in-frame clones alone and is incomplete. The sample records 200,000 to 250,000 clones, about nine tenths being singletons. The CDR3 runs 20 residues. The sample taken for sequencing was peripheral blood. This receptor was identified in a woman aged 55 to 70 with acute or convalescent COVID-19. The chain employs TRBV21-1 and TRBJ2-7; the table's TRBD1 call for D was not verified on the DNA. TRBV21-1 is a pseudogene locus. The CDR3 nucleotides read TGTGCCAGCAGCAAAGTATTAATACGTTCGAACAGACACCTCTCCTGCGAGCAGTACTTC. This translates into CASSKVLIRSNRHLSCEQYF.